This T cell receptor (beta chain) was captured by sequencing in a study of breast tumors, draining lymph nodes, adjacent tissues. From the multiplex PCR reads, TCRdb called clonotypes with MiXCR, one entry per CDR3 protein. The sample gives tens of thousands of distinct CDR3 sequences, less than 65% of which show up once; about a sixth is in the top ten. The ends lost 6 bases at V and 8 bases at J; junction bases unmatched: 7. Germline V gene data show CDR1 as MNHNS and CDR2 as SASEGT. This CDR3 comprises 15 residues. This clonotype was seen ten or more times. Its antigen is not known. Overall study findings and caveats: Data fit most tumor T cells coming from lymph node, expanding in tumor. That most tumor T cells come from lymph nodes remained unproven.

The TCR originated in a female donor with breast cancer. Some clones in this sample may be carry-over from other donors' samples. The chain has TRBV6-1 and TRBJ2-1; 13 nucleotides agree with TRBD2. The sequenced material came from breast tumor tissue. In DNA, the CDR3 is TGTGCCAGCAGCGTACTAGCGGGGGGGCCGGATGAGCAGTTCTTC. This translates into CASSVLAGGPDEQFF.